The clone carrying this T cell receptor (beta chain) was detected only once. Its cognate antigen is unknown. Trimming cost V 3 bases and J 4 bases; bases outside gene matches: 8. CDR1 is MDHEN and CDR2 is SYDVKM in the germline V gene. This CDR3 has 15 residues. This specimen comes from a study of blood T cells in healthy people across ages. Study results and caveats: The lack of PBMC sorting stopped any conclusive naive versus antigen-experienced comparison. Older individuals had lower TCR beta diversity per million T cells (the decline was roughly linear).

For the second PCR, which ran for roughly 6 to 12 cycles, a sample-barcoded 5' primer and a J-beta primer mix were used. The authors tagged each cDNA molecule using a template-switch adaptor with 12 random nucleotides. TCRdb re-analysed the 5' RACE reads in MiXCR, keeping a single row per CDR3 protein. The table includes roughly 790,000 distinct CDR3 sequences, roughly 43% detected once. No fewer than 6 million PBMCs went into each sample. The sequence derives from a woman in her sixties or seventies in good health. V usage is TRBV28 and J usage is TRBJ1-2; the match to TRBD1 covers 7 bases. The sample comprised blood. CDR3 nucleotides: TGTGCCAGCAGTTTCCCGACAGGGCTTTCCTATGGCTACACCTTC. The encoded protein is CASSFPTGLSYGYTF.